This TCR beta chain was identified in a study of metastatic and nonmetastatic thyroid tumors. At the level of the study: Repertoire comparison spanned blood and tumor or nodule tissue of malignant and benign thyroid patients.

Remarks on this clone: Its antigen is still unknown. A junction boundary mismatches the germline segment, possibly from a read error.

CDR1 MDHEN and CDR2 SYDVKM come from the germline V gene. CDR3 length: 15 residues. Patients underwent thyroid surgery, and none had received any treatment before it. Source study methods: The authors used CDR3 differences across clinicopathological groups to build a distant-metastasis classifier for papillary thyroid cancer. TCRdb re-called the PCR reads with MiXCR. These V and J calls derive from TCRdb rather than the authors' analysis. The top ten hold roughly 24% of the sample, which has just over 20,000 clones, around 12% seen once. Notes on the study in general: In blood and tumor, TCR beta diversity was reportedly significantly higher in malignant thyroid tumors than in benign nodules.

The chain couples TRBV28 to TRBJ1-5, with D possibly TRBD1 on 6 matching bases. The clonotype comes from a female donor with papillary thyroid cancer or a benign thyroid nodule (not recorded which). Some clones in this sample may be carry-over from other donors' samples. Sequencing used blood. CDR3 residues: CASKVQGWGNHPQHF. The CDR3 region has the DNA TGTGCCAGCAAAGTACAGGGTTGGGGGAATCATCCCCAGCATTTT.